This T cell receptor (beta chain) was sequenced in a study of blood T cell repertoires in COVID-19. The table came from immunoSEQ multiplex PCR; TCRdb's copy has only in-frame clones and leaves some out. The table includes 140,000 to 150,000 clones, around 83% detected once. CDR3 length: 16 amino acids. The V end lost 2 bases, the J end lost 7 bases, and 15 bases lay between the germline ends. Germline CDR1 reads SGHTA; CDR2 reads FQGNSA. The chain couples TRBV7-2 to TRBJ1-6; D is possibly TRBD1 (5 bases). The receptor was isolated from a human donor with acute or convalescent COVID-19. The donor label of this sample is uncertain. The sequenced sample was peripheral blood. CDR3 sequence reads: CASSLNPATVNSPLHF. The DNA for the CDR3 is TGTGCCAGCAGCTTAAATCCCGCGACAGTAAATTCACCCCTCCACTTT. Combining the CDR3 with reference TRBV7-2 and TRBJ1-6 gives the whole variable domain GAGVSQSPSNKVTEKGKDVELRCDPISGHTALYWYRQSLGQGLEFLIYFQGNSAPDKSGLPSDRFSAERTGGSVSTLTIQRTQQEDSAVYLCASSLNPATVNSPLHFGNGTRLTVT.